The rows below give T cell receptor beta chains drawn from one sample of a study of T cell responses to AZD1222 COVID-19 vaccine. Assay: immunoSEQ multiplex PCR; the TCRdb copy retains only in-frame clones and omits some. The data show some 96,000 clones, around 87% seen once. Sequencing used peripheral blood, obtained on day 0 of AZD1222 vaccination. These receptors came from an adult in good health. The CDR3 runs from the conserved cysteine through the conserved F or W. D genes are given only for firm matches. Expanded clones are given a class, and other clones once, few, many or no size at all.

>TRBD1|once|15|TRBJ2-2|TRBV11-2
CASSLQGADTGELFF
TGTGCCAGCAGCTTACAGGGGGCTGACACCGGGGAGCTGTTTTTT
>TRBD1|.|14|TRBJ2-7|TRBV7-2
CASSPDRGRLEQYF
TGTGCCAGCAGCCCTGACAGGGGGCGCCTCGAGCAGTACTTC
>.|.|15|TRBJ2-5|TRBV15
CATSRDGGALETQYF
TGTGCCACCAGCAGAGATGGGGGGGCATTGGAGACCCAGTACTTC
>.|.|13|TRBJ2-1|TRBV25-1
CASSEYGSTVQFF
TGTGCCAGCAGTGAATACGGGTCCACCGTGCAGTTCTTC
>.|.|16|TRBJ2-5|TRBV2
CASTRAVRQRQETQYF
TGTGCCAGCACCCGGGCGGTTAGGCAGAGACAAGAGACCCAGTACTTC
>.|.|14|TRBJ1-4|TRBV5-1
CASSLQGANEKLFF
TGCGCCAGCAGTTTACAGGGTGCAAATGAAAAACTGTTTTTT
>.|.|15|TRBJ2-7|TRBV5-1
CASSLESGTPYEQYF
TGCGCCAGCAGCTTGGAGAGTGGGACTCCCTACGAGCAGTACTTC
>.|.|14|TRBJ2-7|TRBV7-9
CASSLPGAADEQYF
TGTGCCAGCAGCCTGCCCGGAGCCGCGGACGAGCAGTACTTC
>TRBD1|.|15|TRBJ2-5|TRBV3-1/TRBV3-2
CASSSDRELQETQYF
TGTGCCAGCAGCTCGGACAGGGAGCTCCAAGAGACCCAGTACTTC
>.|few|14|TRBJ2-2|TRBV5-4
CASSPGSGSAELFF
TGTGCCAGCAGCCCCGGGTCCGGCTCTGCGGAGCTGTTTTTT
>.|.|14|TRBJ1-2|TRBV7-9
CASSLAGGTWGYTF
TGTGCCAGCAGCTTAGCAGGTGGAACTTGGGGCTACACCTTC
>.|.|15|TRBJ1-2|TRBV27
CASSSLARGWFGYTF
TGTGCCAGCAGTTCCCTAGCCCGGGGTTGGTTCGGCTACACCTTC
>.|.|15|TRBJ1-1|TRBV19
CASSLQGVMNTEAFF
TGTGCCAGTAGCCTACAGGGAGTCATGAACACTGAAGCTTTCTTT
>TRBD2|.|18|TRBJ2-7|TRBV9
CASKDARTSGSQDYEQYF
TGTGCCAGCAAGGACGCTCGGACTAGCGGGAGTCAAGACTACGAGCAGTACTTC
>.|once|14|TRBJ1-2|TRBV25-1
CASSEVGWNYGYTF
TGTGCCAGCAGTGAAGTGGGTTGGAACTATGGCTACACCTTC
>.|.|14|TRBJ1-2|TRBV2
CASSTGFGESGYTF
TGTGCCAGCAGCACAGGGTTCGGAGAGTCTGGCTACACCTTC
>.|.|15|TRBJ2-1|TRBV9
CASSVAPGDYNEQFF
TGTGCCAGCAGCGTAGCGCCGGGGGACTACAATGAGCAGTTCTTC
>.|.|12|TRBJ2-1|TRBV7-2
CASRAQRDEQFF
TGTGCCAGCAGGGCGCAGCGGGATGAGCAGTTCTTC
>.|.|16|TRBJ1-1|TRBV7-3
CASSSNPPRRSTEAFF
TGTGCCAGCAGCTCCAACCCTCCCAGAAGATCCACTGAAGCTTTCTTT
>.|.|16|TRBJ2-1|TRBV21-1
CASSKEGETGVDEQFF
TGTGCCAGCAGCAAAGAGGGGGAGACAGGGGTCGATGAGCAGTTCTTC
>TRBD1|.|15|TRBJ1-1|TRBV7-8
CASSSGQVGNTEAFF
TGTGCCAGCAGCTCCGGACAGGTGGGGAACACTGAAGCTTTCTTT
>.|few|14|TRBJ2-4|TRBV4-2
CASSQGQAKNIQYF
TGTGCCAGCAGCCAGGGCCAGGCCAAAAACATTCAGTACTTC
>.|.|15|TRBJ1-1|TRBV18
CASSSGINRGDEAFF
TGTGCCAGCTCAAGCGGAATAAATCGGGGGGATGAAGCTTTCTTT
>TRBD2|.|15|TRBJ2-7|TRBV3-1/TRBV3-2
CASSQSAGEVGEQYF
TGTGCCAGCAGCCAGAGCGCGGGGGAGGTGGGAGAGCAGTACTTC
>.|.|12|TRBJ2-1|TRBV28
CASSLIQGEQFF
TGTGCCAGCAGTCTAATTCAGGGTGAGCAGTTCTTC
>.|.|16|TRBJ2-2|TRBV18
CASSPPDRQFTGELFF
TGTGCCAGCTCACCCCCGGATCGCCAGTTCACCGGGGAGCTGTTTTTT
>TRBD2|.|13|TRBJ2-3|TRBV5-6
CASSWLAERTQYF
TGTGCCAGCAGCTGGCTAGCGGAGCGGACGCAGTATTTT
>.|.|15|TRBJ2-5|TRBV7-9
CASSLNSLGQETQYF
TGTGCCAGCAGCTTGAACAGTTTGGGGCAAGAGACCCAGTACTTC
>.|.|13|TRBJ1-6|TRBV2
CASSKQGLGPLHF
TGTGCCAGCAGTAAACAGGGTTTGGGGCCCCTCCACTTT
>.|.|15|TRBJ1-1|TRBV18
CASSNTGGPNTEAFF
TGTGCCAGCTCAAACACGGGGGGGCCGAACACTGAAGCTTTCTTT
>TRBD1|.|18|TRBJ2-7|TRBV7-6
CASSLTVPTRDRGREQYF
TGTGCCAGCAGCTTAACCGTCCCAACTCGGGACAGGGGGCGAGAGCAGTACTTC
>TRBD1|.|15|TRBJ2-7|TRBV3-1/TRBV3-2
CASSQSGQGAYEQYF
TGTGCCAGCAGTCAGAGTGGACAGGGGGCTTACGAGCAGTACTTC
>.|.|15|TRBJ1-5|TRBV25-1
CASSAAGAPNQPQHF
TGTGCCAGCAGTGCCGCCGGGGCGCCGAATCAGCCCCAGCATTTT
>.|.|14|TRBJ2-5|TRBV14
CASSQIGGKETQYF
TGTGCCAGCAGCCAAATTGGAGGAAAAGAGACCCAGTACTTC
>.|.|15|TRBJ2-1|TRBV6-5
CASRQTGGPYNEQFF
TGTGCCAGCAGGCAAACGGGGGGCCCATACAATGAGCAGTTCTTC
>.|.|15|TRBJ2-7|TRBV18
CASSPQGPPTYEQYF
TGTGCCAGCTCACCGCAGGGGCCCCCCACCTACGAGCAGTACTTC
>.|.|15|TRBJ1-2|TRBV19
CASSIVSRGPYGYTF
TGTGCCAGTAGTATTGTTAGCCGGGGCCCATATGGCTACACCTTC
>TRBD2|.|17|TRBJ2-3|TRBV11-3
CASRTAVASGNKDTQYF
TGTGCCAGCAGGACGGCCGTGGCTAGCGGGAATAAAGATACGCAGTATTTT
>.|.|17|TRBJ2-3|TRBV23-1
CASSHRLQKFPTDTQYF
TGCGCCAGCAGTCACCGGTTACAGAAATTCCCCACAGATACGCAGTATTTT
>.|few|13|TRBJ1-1|TRBV11-2
CASSPRSGTEAFF
TGTGCCAGCAGCCCTCGGTCGGGTACTGAAGCTTTCTTT
>TRBD2|.|15|TRBJ2-3|TRBV6-4
CASSDGTSPTDTQYF
TGTGCCAGCAGTGACGGGACTAGCCCGACAGATACGCAGTATTTT
>.|.|12|TRBJ2-3|TRBV30
CAYATSTDTQYF
TGTGCCTACGCTACTAGCACAGATACGCAGTATTTT
>.|.|15|TRBJ1-3|TRBV9
CASSSGFTSGNTIYF
TGTGCCAGCAGTTCGGGCTTTACCTCTGGAAACACCATATATTTT
>.|.|16|TRBJ2-5|TRBV12-5
CASGLANPGEGETQYF
TGTGCTAGTGGTTTGGCGAACCCAGGGGAGGGGGAGACCCAGTACTTC
>.|.|12|TRBJ2-3|TRBV5-1
CASSFPTDTQYF
TGCGCCAGCAGCTTTCCGACAGATACGCAGTATTTT
>.|.|14|TRBJ2-2|TRBV3-1/TRBV3-2
CASSFGRGTGELFF
TGTGCCAGCAGTTTTGGGCGGGGCACCGGGGAGCTGTTTTTT
>.|.|16|TRBJ2-1|TRBV5-1
CASSPARAGADNEQFF
TGCGCCAGCAGCCCGGCGAGGGCGGGGGCAGACAATGAGCAGTTCTTC
>.|.|11|TRBJ1-1|TRBV20-1
CSAPANTEAFF
TGCAGCGCCCCAGCGAACACTGAAGCTTTCTTT
>.|few|12|TRBJ1-1|TRBV2
CASSLGKGGAFF
TGTGCCAGCAGCCTGGGGAAGGGCGGGGCTTTCTTT
>.|.|15|TRBJ2-1|TRBV7-2
CASSLIWLAYNEQFF
TGTGCCAGCAGCTTAATCTGGCTAGCATACAATGAGCAGTTCTTC